This T cell receptor beta chain was recovered during a study of blood T cell repertoires in COVID-19. V was pared by 1 base and J by 3 bases, with 34 bases between. The CDR3 covers 22 residues. CDR1 and CDR2 from the germline V gene are LGHDT and YNNKEL (reference sequence). Using immunoSEQ multiplex PCR, the repertoire was profiled, and TCRdb retains in-frame clones only, with some absent. The data show approximately 190,000 clones, 80% seen once. This clone was recorded once. The sequenced sample was peripheral blood. The rearrangement joins TRBV3-1 (or the pseudogene TRBV3-2) to TRBJ2-7, with a possible D match to TRBD1 (6 bases). The origin of this receptor is a man in his sixties with acute or convalescent COVID-19. The chain's CDR3 is CASSQGPPLSGSLGGLSYEQYF. CDR3 bases: TGTGCCAGCAGCCAAGGTCCCCCCCTTAGTGGGTCTCTAGGGGGTTTAAGCTACGAGCAGTACTTC.